The entry that follows covers one TCR beta chain sequence. Its antigen is unknown. Base-call qualities are not available, and no considerably larger clone is one nucleotide away. This sample is part of a study of T cells after yellow fever vaccination (dated 2019 in TCRdb). Concerning the study at large: The SMART-Seq v4 Ultra Low Input RNA kit was used to prepare libraries from fractions with low cell numbers. Blood samples were taken at several timepoints before and after primary and secondary immunization, and bulk PBMC replicates and cell subsets were isolated. Two healthy male donors, one aged 18 to 30 and one aged 30 to 40 years, made up the cohort. Bulk TCR alpha and beta repertoires were sequenced longitudinally to track T-cell clones before and after primary and booster YFV17D yellow fever vaccination. Broader findings and caveats from the paper: The study included only a couple of donors, which limits how far the findings can be generalized. Most clones expanded after primary vaccination were re-detected after the booster (approximately 96% of CD4 and around 86% of CD8), suggesting broad memory maintenance. A small fraction of clonotypes appeared in both the CD4 and CD8 compartments, likely as a result of convergent recombination. Compared with the primary T-cell response, the secondary T-cell response was weaker but faster, peaking on day 5 rather than day 15. Computational filtering was needed because FACS-sorted repertoires could contain abundant contaminating clonotypes from the bulk population.

V was cut back by 1 base and J by 0 bases, leaving a gap of 11 bases between them. Spanning cysteine to phenylalanine, the CDR3 consists of 15 amino acids. CDR3 DNA is the only sequence kept; it has 45 bases, read in frame from the first base. As encoded in the germline V gene, CDR1 is SGHDT while CDR2 is YYEEEE. Sample treatment or condition, as interpreted from the label and publication: live attenuated yellow fever vaccine strain. PBMCs were isolated from peripheral blood using a standard Ficoll-Paque protocol. CD4 and CD8 T-cell fractions were isolated with Dynabeads CD4 and CD8 positive selection kits. TriZol was used to extract RNA from bulk PBMCs, from CD4 and CD8 fractions, and from dextramer-positive and dextramer-negative fractions. The sample was run on an Illumina NovaSeq 6000. TCR cDNA was made using 5'RACE template switching, a step that added a universal primer site and unique molecular identifiers. cDNA synthesis was primed from both the TCR alpha and TCR beta constant segments. Library amplification used two PCR steps, and the second PCR step added sample barcodes and sequencing adapters. Sequencing of libraries was done on Illumina HiSeq 2500 (2x100 bp) or NovaSeq (2x150 bp). In the source study's methods: Reads were demultiplexed and collapsed into UMI consensus sequences with MIGEC, and V(D)J alignment was performed with MiXCR. Vaccine-responding clonotypes were defined with edgeR using replicate PBMC samples, requiring FDR below 0.01 and a log2 fold change above 5 up to day 15. Each bulk clonotype was labeled CD4 or CD8 based on which sequenced repertoire, CD4 or CD8, contained the clonotype at higher abundance. TCRdb reran the public reads through fastp at Q25 and MiXCR, keeping productive beta chains. Identical CDR3 proteins give one entry, which carries the most common genes and DNA. The V and J calls follow TCRdb's processing rather than the paper's. This sample is represented by under 100,000 distinct CDR3 sequences; 5.8% of them were singletons. Over 40% of the sample is taken by the ten largest.

The V and J genes are TRBV5-6 and TRBJ2-7; the D gene is not confidently resolved. The specimen was CD8+ T cells sorted from PBMCs, collected 10 days after the yellow fever booster vaccination. The sequence was collected from a man aged 18-30 years who received the YFV17D yellow fever vaccine. Here is the DNA: TGTGCCAGCAGCTTGCGACCGATATACTCCTACGAGCAGTACTTC. It specifies CASSLRPIYSYEQYF.